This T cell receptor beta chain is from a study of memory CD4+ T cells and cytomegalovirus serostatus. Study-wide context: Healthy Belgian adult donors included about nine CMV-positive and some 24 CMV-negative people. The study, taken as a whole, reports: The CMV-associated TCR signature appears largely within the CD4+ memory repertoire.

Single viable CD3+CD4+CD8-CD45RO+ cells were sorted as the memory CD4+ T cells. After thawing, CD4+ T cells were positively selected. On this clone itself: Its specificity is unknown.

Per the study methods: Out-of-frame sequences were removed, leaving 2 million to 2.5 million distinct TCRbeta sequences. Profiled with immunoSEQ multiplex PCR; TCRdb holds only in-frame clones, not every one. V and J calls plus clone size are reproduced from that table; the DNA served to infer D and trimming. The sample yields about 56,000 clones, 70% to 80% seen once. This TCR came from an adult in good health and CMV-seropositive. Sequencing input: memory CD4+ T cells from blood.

CDR3: CASSLSGDGNTIYF. CDR3 coding DNA: TGTGCCAGCAGCTTATCCGGGGACGGAAACACCATATATTTT. The chain couples TRBV7-8 to TRBJ1-3; D perhaps matches TRBD1 (5 bases). CDR1 SGHVS and CDR2 FQNEAQ come from the germline V gene. CDR3 length: 14 residues. V was cut by 2 bases and J by 4 bases, with 9 bases left in between.